This T cell receptor (beta chain) came from a study of OX40 agonist ivuxolimab in advanced cancers. Points from the study as a whole: Expanded peripheral T cell antigen specificity was not determined.

This CDR3 spans 17 amino acids. CDR1 is LNHDA and CDR2 is SQIVND in the germline V gene (reference sequence). Between the trimmed V and J ends, which lost 5 bases and 0 bases, there was a span of 14 bases. Assay used: immunoSEQ multiplex PCR; TCRdb lists only in-frame clones, some missing. Of 63,000 or so clones in the sample, around 88% were seen once. A word on this clone: Its target is unknown.

The J gene is TRBJ2-6, the V gene TRBV19, with D unresolved. The sequence came from an adult with an advanced solid tumor such as melanoma, head and neck, liver or kidney cancer. This specimen was CD4+ or CD8+ T cells sorted from blood, taken in a trial of the OX40 agonist ivuxolimab. The CDR3 loop is CASSAGIPRSGANVLTF. The CDR3 DNA is TGTGCCAGTAGTGCTGGGATCCCCCGCTCTGGGGCCAACGTCCTGACTTTC.